This T cell receptor beta chain was sequenced during a study of T cells in localized non-small cell lung cancer. Germline V lookup: CDR1 SEHNR, CDR2 FQNEAQ (reference sequence). CDR3 length: 12 residues. V was shortened by 4 bases and J by 3 bases, with 7 bases between the two germline ends. Sequenced by immunoSEQ multiplex PCR; TCRdb stores in-frame clones only, minus some. The sample lists 25,000 or so clones; 90% were seen once. The chain is built from TRBV7-9 and TRBJ2-7; D is perhaps TRBD1 (5 bases). This specimen consisted of peripheral blood, obtained before any cancer treatment. The receptor comes from a woman aged 35-70 years with stage I lung adenocarcinoma. The CDR3 is CASSSQGYEQYF. The DNA for the CDR3 is TGTGCCAGCAGCTCCCAGGGCTACGAGCAGTACTTC.